Given below is one T cell receptor (beta chain) in context. This sample is drawn from a study of lymphopenia after photon versus proton radiotherapy. Trimming cost V 4 bases and J 5 bases, with 15 bases left between them. Germline-derived CDR1 and CDR2 are SGDLS and YYNGEE. The CDR3 contains 14 residues. Clones were read by immunoSEQ multiplex PCR, and TCRdb kept only the in-frame ones, dropping some. Of 52,000 or so clones in the sample, about 92% are singletons; the top ten hold over 15%. The sequencing here drew on peripheral blood, taken from a patient treated with photon-based radiotherapy. The receptor was isolated from a woman aged 40-49 years with cholangiocarcinoma. This chain joins TRBV9 and TRBJ1-1; no reliable D call. This CDR3 is CASSHQPVGTEAFF. The CDR3 DNA follows: TGTGCCAGCAGCCATCAACCGGTCGGTACTGAAGCTTTCTTT. The full variable domain, its missing parts supplied by reference TRBV9 and TRBJ1-1, is DSGVTQTPKHLITATGQRVTLRCSPRSGDLSVYWYQQSLDQGLQFLIQYYNGEERAKGNILERFSAQQFPDLHSELNLSSLELGDSALYFCASSHQPVGTEAFFGQGTRLTVV.